This TCR beta chain was sequenced during a study of T cells after yellow fever vaccination. Note on this clonotype: Antigen specificity is unknown.

The ends were cut back, 8 bases at V and 9 bases at J, with 20 bases in the middle. From germline, CDR1 is SGHVS and CDR2 FQNEAQ. This CDR3 region has 14 residues. The study's findings and limits: Reappearance after the booster was observed for most primary-vaccination clones (about 96% CD4, just over 85% CD8). Weaker, the secondary response peaked sooner, at day 5 versus 15. A minor fraction of clonotypes spanned both CD4 and CD8 compartments. Abundant bulk-derived clonotypes could contaminate FACS-sorted repertoires.

TCRdb fed the 5' RACE reads into MiXCR, producing one record per CDR3 protein. In the table there are 450,000 to 600,000 distinct CDR3 sequences, roughly 17% of which are singletons. The V and J genes are TRBV7-8 and TRBJ2-1; D may be TRBD1 (6 bases). Sequenced here: PBMCs, sampled 5 days after the first yellow fever vaccination. The TCR comes from a man between 18 and 29 years old who received the YFV17D yellow fever vaccine. The CDR3 loop is CASVLTRGRGEQFF. CDR3 in DNA: TGTGCCAGCGTATTAACCAGGGGACGCGGTGAGCAGTTCTTC.